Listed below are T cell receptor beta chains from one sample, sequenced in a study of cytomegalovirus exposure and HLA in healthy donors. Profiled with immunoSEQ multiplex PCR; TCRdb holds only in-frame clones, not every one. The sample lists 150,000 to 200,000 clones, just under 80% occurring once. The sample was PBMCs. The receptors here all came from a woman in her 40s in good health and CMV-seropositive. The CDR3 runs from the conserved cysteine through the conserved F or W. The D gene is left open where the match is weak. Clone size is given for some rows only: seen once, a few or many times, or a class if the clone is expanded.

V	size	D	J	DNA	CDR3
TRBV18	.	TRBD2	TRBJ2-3	TGTGCCAGCTCACACGGACTAGCGGGCACAGATACGCAGTATTTT	CASSHGLAGTDTQYF
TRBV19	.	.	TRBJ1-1	TGTGCCAGTAGTATAGCCCCAGGGACAAACACTGAAGCTTTCTTT	CASSIAPGTNTEAFF
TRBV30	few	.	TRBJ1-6	TGTGCCTGGAGGAAACAGGGCTCCTATAATTCACCCCTCCACTTT	CAWRKQGSYNSPLHF
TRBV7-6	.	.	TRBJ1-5	TGTGCCAGCAGCTTAGACGGAGATAGCAATCAGCCCCAGCATTTT	CASSLDGDSNQPQHF
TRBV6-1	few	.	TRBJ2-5	TGTGCCAGCAGGGACTTCCAAGAGACCCAGTACTTC	CASRDFQETQYF
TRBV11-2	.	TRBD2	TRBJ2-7	TGTGCCAGCAGCTTTCGACTAGCGGGGGGACGCTCCTACGAGCAGTACTTC	CASSFRLAGGRSYEQYF
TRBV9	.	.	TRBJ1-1	TGTGCCAGCAGCGTTGGGGGGGCCGACACTGAAGCTTTCTTT	CASSVGGADTEAFF
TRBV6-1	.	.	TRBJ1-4	TGTGCCAGCAGGAGACAGGAAGCAACTAATGAAAAACTGTTTTTT	CASRRQEATNEKLFF
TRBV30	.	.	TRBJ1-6	TGTGCCTGGAACAGGCCTGATAGGCAAAGTAATTCACCCCTCCACTTT	CAWNRPDRQSNSPLHF
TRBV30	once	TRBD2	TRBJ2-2	TGTGCCTGGTCTATCGGGGGGACCGGGGAGCTGTTTTTT	CAWSIGGTGELFF
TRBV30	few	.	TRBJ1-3	TGTGCCTGGACCCTCCCCCTAGGGGTCCGTGGAAACACCATATATTTT	CAWTLPLGVRGNTIYF
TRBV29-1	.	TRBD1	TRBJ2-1	TGCAGCGTTGAAGACTCCGGGACAGGGAGCGATGAGCAGTTCTTC	CSVEDSGTGSDEQFF
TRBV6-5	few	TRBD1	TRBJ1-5	TGTGCCAGCAGCGATCAACAGGGGGCAAGGCAGCCCCAGCATTTT	CASSDQQGARQPQHF
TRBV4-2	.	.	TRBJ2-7	TGTGCCAGCAGCCAAGATTTCGAGACTCCTTCGTCTGAGCAGTACTTC	CASSQDFETPSSEQYF
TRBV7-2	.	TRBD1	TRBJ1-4	TGTGCCAGCAGCTCCGGGACAGGCCTTAATGAAAAACTGTTTTTT	CASSSGTGLNEKLFF
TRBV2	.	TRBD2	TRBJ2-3	TGTGCCAGCAGGCCGGGACTAGCGGGGCGGTACGTGGGTACGCAGTATTTT	CASRPGLAGRYVGTQYF
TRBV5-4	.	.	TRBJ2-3	TGTGCCAGCAGCAAACCCCTCCCCGGAGCTGTCACAGATACGCAGTATTTT	CASSKPLPGAVTDTQYF
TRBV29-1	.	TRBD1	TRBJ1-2	TGCAGCGTTCCCTCTAGACAGGGGGCACACTATGGCTACACCTTC	CSVPSRQGAHYGYTF
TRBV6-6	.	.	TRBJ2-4	TGTGCCAGCAGTTATACCCAAGGGGGTATTAACATTCAGTACTTC	CASSYTQGGINIQYF
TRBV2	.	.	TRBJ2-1	TGTGCCAGCAGTGAAATGGTAGATGAGCAGTTCTTC	CASSEMVDEQFF
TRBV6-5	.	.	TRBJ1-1	TGTGCCACCCGAGGCGGGCCGTCGAACACTGAAGCTTTCTTT	CATRGGPSNTEAFF
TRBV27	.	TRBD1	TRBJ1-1	TGTGCCAGCAGTCACGGGACAGGGGTAATGAGGGTCACTGAAGCTTTCTTT	CASSHGTGVMRVTEAFF
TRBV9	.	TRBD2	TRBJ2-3	TGTGCCAGCAGCGTAGGACTAGCTATCGATACGCAGTATTTT	CASSVGLAIDTQYF
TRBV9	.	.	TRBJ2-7	TGTGCCAGCAGCGTAGCCGCCAGGGAACAAAGCGAGCAGTACTTC	CASSVAAREQSEQYF
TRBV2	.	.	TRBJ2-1	TGTGCCAGCAGTGAAGCGATAAGGACAAATGAGCAGTTCTTC	CASSEAIRTNEQFF
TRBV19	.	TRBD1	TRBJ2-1	TGTGCCAGTAGTATAGAAGGGGGCGCAATCAGAGAGCAGTTCTTC	CASSIEGGAIREQFF
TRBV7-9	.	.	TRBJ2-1	TGTGCCAGCAGCTTGGGGGGTTCGTACAATGAGCAGTTCTTC	CASSLGGSYNEQFF
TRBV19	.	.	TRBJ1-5	TGTGCCAGTAGCATAACAGGTAGCAATCAGCCCCAGCATTTT	CASSITGSNQPQHF
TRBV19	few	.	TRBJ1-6	TGTGCCAGTAGGCCCCCACTGGATTCACCCCTCCACTTT	CASRPPLDSPLHF
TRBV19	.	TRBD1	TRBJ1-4	TGTGCCAGGACGACAGGGGGCCCTAATGAAAAACTGTTTTTT	CARTTGGPNEKLFF